Reported below is one T cell receptor beta chain. The data were produced by immunoSEQ multiplex PCR, yet TCRdb's version contains in-frame clones alone and is incomplete. The sample yields roughly 150,000 clones, approximately 85% seen once. This record comes from a study of T cell responses to AZD1222 COVID-19 vaccine. Trimming removed 2 bases from V and 2 bases from J; junction bases left unmatched: 9. The germline V gene encodes CDR1 SGDLS and CDR2 YYNGEE. The CDR3 loop spans 17 amino acids. Sample: peripheral blood, taken on day 0 of AZD1222 vaccination. The gene calls are TRBV9 and TRBJ2-1; TRBD1 aligns across 8 bases. The clonotype was recovered from an adult in good health. Here the CDR3 reads CASSVRQGAMAYNEQFF. CDR3 nucleotide sequence: TGTGCCAGCAGCGTGAGGCAGGGGGCGATGGCCTACAATGAGCAGTTCTTC.